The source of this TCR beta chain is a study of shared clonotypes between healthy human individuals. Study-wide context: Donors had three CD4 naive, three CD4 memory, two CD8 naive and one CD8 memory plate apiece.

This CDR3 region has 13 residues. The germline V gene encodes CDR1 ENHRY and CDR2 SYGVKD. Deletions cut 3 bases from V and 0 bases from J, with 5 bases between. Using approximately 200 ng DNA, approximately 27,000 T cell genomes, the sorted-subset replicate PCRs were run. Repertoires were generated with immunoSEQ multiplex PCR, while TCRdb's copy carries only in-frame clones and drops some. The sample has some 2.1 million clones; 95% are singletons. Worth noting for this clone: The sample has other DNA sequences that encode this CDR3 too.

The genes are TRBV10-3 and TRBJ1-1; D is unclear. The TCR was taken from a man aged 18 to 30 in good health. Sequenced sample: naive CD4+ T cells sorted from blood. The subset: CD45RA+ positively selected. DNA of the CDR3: TGTGCCATCAGTGATAGAATGAACACTGAAGCTTTCTTT. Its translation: CAISDRMNTEAFF.